Included here is one TCR beta chain sequence, with context. The data originate from a study of preoperative IRX-2 immunotherapy in early breast cancer. Treatment defined: preoperative locoregional IRX-2 cytokine immunotherapy. Preoperative locoregional IRX-2 cytokine immunotherapy was tested in the phase Ib source study. The CDR3 extends over 17 amino acids. CDR1 is SGHDN, CDR2 FVKESK, per germline. Deletions cut 1 base from V and 6 bases from J, with 18 bases between. TCRdb's table, derived via immunoSEQ multiplex PCR, lists solely in-frame clones and lacks some. The sample includes 39,000 or so clones, 70% to 80% seen only once; the top ten take roughly 1.2%.

The material was tumor tissue, obtained after IRX-2 immunotherapy. V and J are TRBV14 and TRBJ2-2; D gene ambiguous. This receptor was identified in a human donor with breast cancer. The CDR3 nucleotides are TGTGCCAGCAGCCAAGTCCCCATAACACTCTCTCCCGGGGAGCTGTTTTTT. The encoded protein is CASSQVPITLSPGELFF.